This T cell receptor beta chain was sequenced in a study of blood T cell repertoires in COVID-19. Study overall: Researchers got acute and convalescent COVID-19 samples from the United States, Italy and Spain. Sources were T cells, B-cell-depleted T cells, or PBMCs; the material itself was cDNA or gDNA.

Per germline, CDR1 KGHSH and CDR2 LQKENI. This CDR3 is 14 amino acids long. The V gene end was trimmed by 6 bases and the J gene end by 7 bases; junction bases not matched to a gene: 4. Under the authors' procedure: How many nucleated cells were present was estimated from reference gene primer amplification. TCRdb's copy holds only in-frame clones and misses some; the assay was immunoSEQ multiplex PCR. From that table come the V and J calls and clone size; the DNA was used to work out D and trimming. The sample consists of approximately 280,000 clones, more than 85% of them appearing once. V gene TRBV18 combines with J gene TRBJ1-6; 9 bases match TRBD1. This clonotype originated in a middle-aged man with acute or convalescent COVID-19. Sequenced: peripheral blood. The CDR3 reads CASSLGTGNSPLHF. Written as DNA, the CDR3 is TGTGCCAGCTCGCTGGGGACAGGGAATTCACCCCTCCACTTT.